This T cell receptor (beta chain) was sequenced in a study of shared clonotypes between healthy human individuals. Overall study findings and caveats: The study found about 5% of naive CD4 clonotypes shared across a few donors.

The donor cohort consisted entirely of Caucasian adults residing in Nashville, Tennessee. The table came from immunoSEQ multiplex PCR; TCRdb's copy has only in-frame clones and leaves some out. The sample has about 1 million clones, around 75% seen once. A remark on this clone: The antigen is undetermined.

Sequenced material: memory CD4+ T cells sorted from blood. The subset here: CD45RA-negative fraction. The clonotype was recovered from a man younger than 35 in good health.

The DNA for the CDR3 is TGTGCCACCAGCGAGCGGGGGGCTTATTCACCCCTCCACTTT. This codes for CATSERGAYSPLHF. V gene TRBV15 combines with J gene TRBJ1-6, with D perhaps matching TRBD1 (6 bases). CDR1 is LNHNV and CDR2 is YYDKDF in the germline V gene (reference sequence). The CDR3 spans 14 residues. Trimming stripped 5 bases from V and 8 bases from J, with 13 bases between. The whole variable domain, filled in from reference TRBV15 and TRBJ1-6, reads DAMVIQNPRYQVTQFGKPVTLSCSQTLNHNVMYWYQQKSSQAPKLLFHYYDKDFNNEADTPDNFQSRRPNTSFCFLDIRSPGLGDTAMYLCATSERGAYSPLHFGNGTRLTVT.